What follows is one T cell receptor beta chain and its context. What it binds is unknown. These data belong to a study of CD4+ T cells in melanoma. Whole-study findings and limits: CD8+ T cell, macrophage and B cell function reportedly correlated with neoantigen-specific CD4+ T cells. Diverse differentiation states were reported for melanoma neoantigen-specific CD4+ T cells.

The data were produced by immunoSEQ multiplex PCR, yet TCRdb's version contains in-frame clones alone and is incomplete. The top ten clones hold about 3.3% of a sample with about 110,000 clones, 92% of them seen once. The CDR3 has 16 amino acids. The genes are TRBV21-1 and TRBJ2-7. TRBV21-1 is reported as a pseudogene. This receptor was identified in a human donor with melanoma. What was sequenced was peripheral blood. The CDR3 nucleotides are TGTGCCAGCAGCAAAGTGGAAGGGCCCTGCTCCTACGAGCAGTACTTC. It yields the protein CASSKVEGPCSYEQYF.